These 3 T cell receptor beta chains came from one sample sequenced in a study of CD4 T cells in relation to SARS-CoV-2 and coronaviruses. Antigens of these TCRs are unknown. Using immunoSEQ multiplex PCR, the repertoire was profiled, and TCRdb retains in-frame clones only, with some absent. This table holds about 36,000 clones, 77% found once. The sample taken for sequencing was memory CD4+ T cells from PBMCs, cultured in vitro. The receptors originated from an adult with COVID-19.

This chain uses TRBV11-2 with TRBJ2-7; D is possibly TRBD1 (5 bases). V was trimmed by 10 bases and J by 0 bases, leaving 7 bases between them. Germline CDR1 SGHAT, CDR2 FQNNGV. The CDR3 contains 11 residues. CDR3 amino acids: CATGHSYEQYF. The CDR3 coding sequence is TGTGCCACAGGGCACTCCTACGAGCAGTACTTC.

This chain connects TRBV15 to TRBJ2-2; the match to TRBD2 covers 10 bases. Germline V CDR1 and CDR2: LNHNV, YYDKDF (reference sequence). Trimming removed 3 bases from V and 5 bases from J; junction bases left unmatched: 18. This CDR3 spans 20 amino acids. The CDR3 is CATSRNWQLRGLAETGELFF. The CDR3 DNA reads TGTGCCACCAGCAGGAACTGGCAGCTTCGTGGACTAGCGGAGACCGGGGAGCTGTTTTTT.

The chain is built from TRBV5-5 and TRBJ2-1; TRBD2 agrees at 13 bases. CDR1 and CDR2 from the germline V gene are SGHKS and YYEKEE (reference sequence). The CDR3 runs 17 residues. Germline trimming cut 4 bases from V and 3 bases from J; bases unmatched to any gene: 7. The CDR3 loop reads CASSPIWTSGSYNEQFF. As DNA, the CDR3 is TGTGCCAGCAGCCCAATTTGGACTAGCGGGAGCTACAATGAGCAGTTCTTC.